This T cell receptor beta chain was documented in a study of shared clonotypes between healthy human individuals. General study points: Tissue TCR repertoires likely differ from these blood-only repertoires. Unshared clonotypes carried lower generation probabilities than those common to all four donors. An effect of sequencing depth on clonotype sharing among donors was expected.

About this clone itself: What it recognizes is unknown.

Assay used: immunoSEQ multiplex PCR; TCRdb lists only in-frame clones, some missing. This table has 1,500,000 or so clones, roughly 96% appearing once. The V gene's germline CDR1 is MNHNS and CDR2 SASEGT. The V end was cut by 3 bases, the J end by 6 bases, with 15 bases between. The CDR3 is made up of 14 amino acids. Study donors comprised healthy, HIV-negative adults devoid of recent acute infection or vaccination. The chain combines TRBV6-1 with TRBJ2-7, with a weak D call TRBD2 (6 bases). The sample comprised naive CD4+ T cells sorted from blood. The subset was: CD45RA+ positively selected. The clonotype was recovered from a man aged 25 to 40 in good health. CDR3 nucleotide sequence: TGTGCCAGCAGTGACAGGCGGGGAACGAGCGAGCAGTACTTC. Amino acids: CASSDRRGTSEQYF.